This T cell receptor (beta chain) stems from a study of monozygotic twins with inflammatory bowel disease. The germline V gene has CDR1 SGHTA and CDR2 FQGNSA. The CDR3 contains 14 residues. TCRdb reanalyzed the 5' RACE reads and collapses them to one entry per CDR3 protein, without DNA. Its table records a few hundred thousand distinct CDR3 sequences. This sequence originates from a human donor with ulcerative colitis or Crohn's disease, or a healthy co-twin of an affected twin (not recorded which). V and J are TRBV7-2 and TRBJ2-3; TCRdb picks TRBD1, but there is no DNA to check that call. Specimen: blood. The CDR3 protein is CASSSGTGGDTQYF.